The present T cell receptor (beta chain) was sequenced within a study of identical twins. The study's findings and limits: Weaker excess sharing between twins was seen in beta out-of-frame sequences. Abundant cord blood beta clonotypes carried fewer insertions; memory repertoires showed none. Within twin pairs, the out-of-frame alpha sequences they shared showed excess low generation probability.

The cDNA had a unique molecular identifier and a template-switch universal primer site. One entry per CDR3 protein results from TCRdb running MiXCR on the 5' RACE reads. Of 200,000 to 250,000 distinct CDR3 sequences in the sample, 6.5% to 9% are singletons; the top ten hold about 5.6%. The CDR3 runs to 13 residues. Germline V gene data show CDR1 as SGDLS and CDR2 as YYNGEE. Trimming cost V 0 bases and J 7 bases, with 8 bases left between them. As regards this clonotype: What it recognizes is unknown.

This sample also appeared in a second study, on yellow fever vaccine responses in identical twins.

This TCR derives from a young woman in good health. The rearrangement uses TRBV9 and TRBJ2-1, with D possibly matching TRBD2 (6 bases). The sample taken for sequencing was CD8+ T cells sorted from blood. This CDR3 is CASSVGGENEQFF. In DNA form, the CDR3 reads TGTGCCAGCAGCGTAGGGGGGGAAAATGAGCAGTTCTTC.